The clone carrying this TCR beta chain was recorded at least ten times. No antigen is known for it. Bulk tumor genomic DNA constituted the template, at about 600 ng per sample. Widely spaced biopsies, several per primary tumor, were obtained at surgery. Untreated, newly diagnosed non-small cell lung cancer patients underwent curative surgery. Trimming removed 1 base from V and 6 bases from J; junction bases left unmatched: 3. This CDR3 is 14 amino acids long. CDR1 and CDR2 (germline): SGHRS, YFSETQ. For the TCR beta CDR3, multiplex PCR with 32 V and 13 J primers performed the amplification. TCRdb ran MiXCR on the multiplex PCR reads and lists one entry per CDR3 protein. The sample gives some 13,000 distinct CDR3 sequences, around 23% of which show up once; around an eighth is in the top ten. The data were taken from a study of immune heterogeneity within non-small cell lung tumors. Study results and caveats: High-frequency clones unique to single sites coexisted with identical dominant CDR3 beta clonotypes that recurred across tumor sites within a patient.

This chain links TRBV5-1 with TRBJ1-4; TRBD1 agrees at 7 bases. Sequencing was done on a sample of lung tumor tissue. This receptor was obtained from a man in his fifties with non-small cell lung cancer. The chain's CDR3 is CASSLRGGDEKLFF. The CDR3 bases are TGCGCCAGCAGCTTGCGAGGGGGCGATGAAAAACTGTTTTTT.